These 22 T cell receptor beta chains were sequenced from one sample in a study of T cell clones after liver transplantation. Method: immunoSEQ multiplex PCR; TCRdb's copy keeps in-frame clones and lacks some. Of around 51,000 clones listed, roughly 90% were seen once; the top ten hold 14%. The sequencing used CD8+ T cells from blood, collected 12 months after liver transplant. These receptors were collected from a human patient who received a liver transplant. Some T cells may be graft donor cells.

The rearrangement links TRBV30 to TRBJ1-5; no reliable D call. The CDR3 length is 12 residues. V lost 5 bases and J 0 bases, leaving 5 bases between the germline ends. Germline V lookup: CDR1 GTSNPN, CDR2 SVGIG (reference sequence). The CDR3 nucleotides read TGTGCCTGGGGGGATAGCAATCAGCCCCAGCATTTT. This translates into CAWGDSNQPQHF.

The chain joins TRBV5-5 to TRBJ1-2; D is undetermined. Germline V CDR1 and CDR2: SGHKS, YYEKEE (reference sequence). V shed 6 bases and J shed 8 bases, with 11 bases lying between them. The CDR3 totals 11 residues. This CDR3 reads CASMGLRGYTF. The CDR3 nucleotides are TGTGCCAGCATGGGGTTGCGCGGCTACACCTTC.

V usage is TRBV27 and J usage is TRBJ2-3, with 11 bases aligning to TRBD1. This CDR3 comprises 17 residues. Germline CDR1 reads MNHEY; CDR2 reads SMNVEV (reference sequence). The trim removed 3 bases at V and 5 bases at J, leaving 10 bases unmatched. As DNA, the CDR3 is TGTGCCAGCAGTTTCTTAGAGGACAGGGGGCTGGAAGATACGCAGTATTTT. Translation: CASSFLEDRGLEDTQYF.

The rearrangement uses TRBV18 and TRBJ2-7, with a possible D match to TRBD2 (6 bases). V was shortened by 6 bases and J by 4 bases, with 16 bases between the two germline ends. This CDR3 has 14 residues. Germline V lookup: CDR1 KGHSH, CDR2 LQKENI. The CDR3: CASSLAEEGYEQYF. CDR3 DNA sequence: TGTGCCAGCTCGTTAGCGGAGGAAGGATACGAGCAGTACTTC.

V and J are TRBV5-1 and TRBJ2-7; D unresolved. CDR1 SGHRS and CDR2 YFSETQ come from the germline V gene. The CDR3 length is 17 residues. Trimming left V 1 base short and J 2 bases short, with 19 bases between. The CDR3 coding sequence is TGCGCCAGCAGCTTGCTCGGTCTTGGCCAATTCACCTACGAGCAGTACTTC. This gives the protein CASSLLGLGQFTYEQYF.

This chain uses TRBV19 with TRBJ1-1; D is undetermined. V was shortened by 7 bases and J by 1 base, with 13 bases between the two germline ends. The CDR3 has 14 residues. Germline loops: CDR1 LNHDA, CDR2 SQIVND (reference sequence). CDR3 in DNA: TGTGCCAGTACTCACGGTGTATGGAACACTGAAGCTTTCTTT. It encodes CASTHGVWNTEAFF.

This chain joins TRBV6-5 and TRBJ1-1, with D possibly matching TRBD1 (5 bases). The length of the CDR3 is 14 residues. Germline lookup yields CDR1 MNHEY and CDR2 SVGAGI. Trimming took 2 bases from V and 1 from J, leaving 8 bases between them. The CDR3: CASSYAGANTEAFF. DNA for the CDR3: TGTGCCAGCAGTTACGCCGGGGCGAACACTGAAGCTTTCTTT.

This clone appeared a single time. CDR3: CASSARDRDGTDTQYF. The DNA for the CDR3 is TGTGCCAGCAGCGCCCGGGACAGGGATGGCACAGATACGCAGTATTTT. The chain couples TRBV11-3 to TRBJ2-3; 9 bases match TRBD1. This CDR3 is built from 16 residues. With V trimmed by 5 bases and J by 1 base, 7 bases remained unmatched. Germline V lookup: CDR1 SGHNT, CDR2 YENEEA.

The chain recombines TRBV28 with TRBJ2-7; tentative D call: TRBD1 (5 bases). The V gene lost 2 bases and the J gene lost 6 bases, with 5 bases spanning the gap. Germline-derived CDR1 and CDR2 are MDHEN and SYDVKM. The CDR3 consists of 11 residues. In nucleotides, the CDR3 is TGTGCCAGCAGTTTAAGGGGCGAGCAGTACTTC. Translation: CASSLRGEQYF.

The chain recombines TRBV6-4 with TRBJ2-7; 10 bases fit TRBD2. Germline V CDR1 and CDR2: MRHNA, SNTAGT. V shed 6 bases, J shed 4 bases, and the junction held 9 bases outside the gene matches. The CDR3 is 15 amino acids. CDR3 protein: CASRGLAIRRYEQYF. The CDR3 bases are TGTGCCAGCAGGGGACTAGCGATAAGGAGGTACGAGCAGTACTTC.

J is TRBJ1-5 and V is TRBV28, with TRBD1 as a possible D gene (6 bases). The length of the CDR3 is 13 residues. Germline CDR1 MDHEN, CDR2 SYDVKM. The ends were cut back, 10 bases at V and 7 bases at J, with 17 bases in the middle. The CDR3 sequence is CATEMAGAQPQHF. CDR3 in DNA: TGTGCCACCGAGATGGCAGGGGCCCAGCCCCAGCATTTT.

The gene calls are TRBV28 and TRBJ2-7, with D perhaps being TRBD1 or TRBD2 (5 bases each). Germline V lookup: CDR1 MDHEN, CDR2 SYDVKM. The CDR3 is made up of 14 amino acids. V was clipped by 2 bases and J by 1 base, with 9 bases between them. CDR3 in DNA: TGTGCCAGCAGTTTAAGAGGGGCTTCCTACGAGCAGTACTTC. This sequence encodes CASSLRGASYEQYF.

The chain has TRBV5-8 and TRBJ1-5; D gene unclear. The CDR3 is made up of 15 amino acids. Per the germline V gene, CDR1 is SGHTS and CDR2 is YDEGEE. V was clipped by 5 bases and J by 3 bases, with 15 bases between them. CDR3 bases: TGTGCCAGCAGTTATATCCGGGCCTACAATCAGCCCCAGCATTTT. Encoded protein: CASSYIRAYNQPQHF.

The gene calls are TRBV6-6 and TRBJ2-5; TRBD1 is a possible D gene (5 bases). V shed 2 bases and J shed 5 bases, with 6 bases lying between them. The CDR3 contains 12 residues. Germline CDR1 and CDR2: MNHNY and SVGAGI (reference sequence). The chain's CDR3 is CASSYPGETQYF. The CDR3 DNA sequence: TGTGCCAGCAGTTACCCAGGGGAGACCCAGTACTTC.

This clone was seen once. V is TRBV28 and J is TRBJ1-1, with D possibly being TRBD1 (5 bases). The V gene lost 2 bases and the J gene lost 1 base, with 8 bases spanning the gap. This CDR3 spans 14 amino acids. Germline V gene data show CDR1 as MDHEN and CDR2 as SYDVKM. CDR3 loop: CASSLGQGNTEAFF. CDR3 DNA sequence: TGTGCCAGCAGTTTAGGGCAGGGGAACACTGAAGCTTTCTTT.

The chain couples TRBV28 to TRBJ1-1, with D maybe TRBD1 (5 bases). Between the trimmed V and J ends, which lost 10 bases and 1 base, there was a span of 19 bases. CDR3 length equals 15 residues. Germline V gene sequence: CDR1 MDHEN, CDR2 SYDVKM. CDR3 residues: CATHGAGEENTEAFF. Here the CDR3 DNA reads TGTGCCACCCATGGGGCAGGAGAAGAGAACACTGAAGCTTTCTTT.

The chain combines TRBV5-1 with TRBJ1-1, with 8 bases identical to TRBD1. V trimming: 0 bases; J trimming: 3 bases; junction bases outside the gene matches: 13. This CDR3 comprises 18 residues. Germline lookup yields CDR1 SGHRS and CDR2 YFSETQ. The CDR3: CASSLAGFPGGRDTEAFF. CDR3 nucleotide sequence: TGCGCCAGCAGCTTGGCCGGGTTCCCAGGGGGCCGTGACACTGAAGCTTTCTTT.

V usage is TRBV9 and J usage is TRBJ2-2; a weak D match, TRBD2 (5 bases). V gave up 3 bases and J gave up 5 bases, with 5 bases separating them. CDR1 and CDR2 from the germline V gene are SGDLS and YYNGEE. The CDR3 is made up of 12 amino acids. The CDR3 DNA is TGTGCCAGCAGCGCGGGAACCGGGGAGCTGTTTTTT. Translation: CASSAGTGELFF.

This chain joins TRBV19 and TRBJ1-1; no clear D. Germline V CDR1 and CDR2: LNHDA, SQIVND (reference sequence). With 0 bases removed from V and 0 bases from J, the gap between germline ends came to 5 bases. The CDR3 is 14 amino acids. For the CDR3, the DNA is TGTGCCAGTAGTATAGAGAACCTGAACACTGAAGCTTTCTTT. Translating gives CASSIENLNTEAFF.

This chain connects TRBV30 to TRBJ1-2; D may be TRBD1 (6 bases). Germline V CDR1 and CDR2: GTSNPN, SVGIG (reference sequence). Trimming removed 4 bases at V and 6 bases at J, with 9 bases between. The CDR3 runs 11 residues. CDR3 residues: CAWIGGNGYTF. CDR3 in DNA: TGTGCCTGGATAGGGGGGAATGGCTACACCTTC.

The chain recombines TRBV9 with TRBJ1-4; a weak D match, TRBD1 (5 bases). With 4 bases removed from V and 7 bases from J, the gap between germline ends came to 20 bases. The CDR3 is 16 amino acids. Germline lookup yields CDR1 SGDLS and CDR2 YYNGEE. This CDR3 reads CASSLRGVRAGEKLFF. The CDR3 coding sequence is TGTGCCAGCAGCCTCCGGGGGGTCAGGGCGGGTGAAAAACTGTTTTTT.

The rearrangement joins TRBV7-6 to TRBJ1-2; tentatively, D is TRBD1 (6 bases). Germline lookup yields CDR1 SGHVS and CDR2 FNYEAQ. CDR3 length equals 13 residues. Trimming shortened V by 1 base and J by 6 bases, and 9 bases separated the two germline ends. CDR3 in DNA: TGTGCCAGCAGCTTAGGGGCAGGGGATGGCTACACCTTC. Translation gives CASSLGAGDGYTF.